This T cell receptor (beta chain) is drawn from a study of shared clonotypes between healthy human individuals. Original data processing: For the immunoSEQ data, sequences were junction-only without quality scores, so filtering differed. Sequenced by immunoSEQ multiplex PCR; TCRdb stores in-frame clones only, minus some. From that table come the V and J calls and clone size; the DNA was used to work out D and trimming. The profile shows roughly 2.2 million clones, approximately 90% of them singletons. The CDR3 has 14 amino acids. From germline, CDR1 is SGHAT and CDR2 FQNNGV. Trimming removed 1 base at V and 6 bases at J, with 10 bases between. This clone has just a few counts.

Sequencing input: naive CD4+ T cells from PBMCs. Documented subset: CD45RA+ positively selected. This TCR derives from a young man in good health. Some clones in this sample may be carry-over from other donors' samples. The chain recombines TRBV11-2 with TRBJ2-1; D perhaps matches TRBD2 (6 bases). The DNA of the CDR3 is TGTGCCAGCAGCTTAGCGGGAGTACGCAATGAGCAGTTCTTC. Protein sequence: CASSLAGVRNEQFF.